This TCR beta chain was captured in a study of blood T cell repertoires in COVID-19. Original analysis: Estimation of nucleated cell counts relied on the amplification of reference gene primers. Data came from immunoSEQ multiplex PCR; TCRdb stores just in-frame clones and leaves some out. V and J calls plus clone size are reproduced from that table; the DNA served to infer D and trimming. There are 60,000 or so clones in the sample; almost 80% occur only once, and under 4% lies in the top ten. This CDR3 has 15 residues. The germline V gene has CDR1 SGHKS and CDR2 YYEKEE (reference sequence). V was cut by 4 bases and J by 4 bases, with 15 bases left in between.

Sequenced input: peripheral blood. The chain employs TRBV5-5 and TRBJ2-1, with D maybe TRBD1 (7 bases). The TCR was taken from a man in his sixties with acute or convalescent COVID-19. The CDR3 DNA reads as TGTGCCAGCAGCCTTCCCCAGGGGGGTTACAATGAGCAGTTCTTC. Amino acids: CASSLPQGGYNEQFF.